Sequencing of this T cell receptor beta chain was carried out in a study of beta chain features in type 1 diabetes. Study at large: Healthy donors, compared against patients, showed similar age, gender and cell yields.

This clone has a handful of counts. Its antigen remains unknown. Central memory, naive, regulatory and stem cell-like memory CD4+ cells were sorted by CD45RO/CCR7/CD25/CD127/CD95/CD27. All sorted populations exceeded 95% purity. The CDR3 has 13 residues. The germline gives CDR1 SGHRS, CDR2 YFSETQ. Trimming removed 0 bases from V and 5 bases from J, with 8 bases in between. Since all of the isolated RNA was reverse transcribed, expressed TCRB transcripts were what got sequenced. The data were produced by immunoSEQ multiplex PCR, yet TCRdb's version contains in-frame clones alone and is incomplete. The sample consists of under 300,000 clones, roughly 30% of them appearing once. Study observations and caveats: Cells carrying high TCR expression could end up over-represented when cDNA is sequenced.

The chain couples TRBV5-1 to TRBJ2-5; either TRBD1 or TRBD2 may supply D (5 bases each). The clonotype was recovered from a man aged 30 to 45 in good health. Specimen: central memory CD4+ T cells from blood. CDR3 amino acids: CASSLGGTETQYF. As DNA, the CDR3 is TGCGCCAGCAGCTTGGGAGGGACGGAGACCCAGTACTTC.